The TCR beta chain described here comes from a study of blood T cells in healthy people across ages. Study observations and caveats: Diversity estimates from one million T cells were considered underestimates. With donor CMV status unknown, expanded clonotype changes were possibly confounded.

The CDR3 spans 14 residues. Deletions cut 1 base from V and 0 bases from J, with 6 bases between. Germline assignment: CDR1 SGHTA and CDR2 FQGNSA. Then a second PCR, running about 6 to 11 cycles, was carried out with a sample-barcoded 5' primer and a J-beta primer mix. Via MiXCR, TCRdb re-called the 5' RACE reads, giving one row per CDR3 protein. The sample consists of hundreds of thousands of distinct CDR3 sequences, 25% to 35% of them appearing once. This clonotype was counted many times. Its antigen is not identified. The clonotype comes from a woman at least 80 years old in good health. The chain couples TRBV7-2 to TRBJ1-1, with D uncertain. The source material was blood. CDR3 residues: CASSLVAVNTEAFF. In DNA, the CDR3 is TGTGCCAGCAGCTTAGTAGCCGTGAACACTGAAGCTTTCTTT.